A single sample is the source of the 21 T cell receptor beta chains below, sequenced in a study of regulatory T cells in long-lasting Graves disease. Relying on iRepertoire HTBI primers and Arm-PCR of CDR3 regions, the team built TCR beta libraries. MiXCR was run by TCRdb on the multiplex PCR reads, yielding one entry per CDR3 protein. The sample has about 200,000 distinct CDR3 sequences, roughly a fifth seen once. Time point of the sample: newly diagnosed GD, antithyroid drugs for less than 3 months. RNA extracted from PBMCs served as the sequencing template. In addition, the sample was reused for a study of T cells in Graves' hyperthyroidism and ophthalmopathy.

Sample: peripheral blood mononuclear cells (PBMCs), taken at new diagnosis, from a patient treated with antithyroid drugs. The receptors were sampled from a woman aged 25 to 45 with Graves disease.

This clonotype came up many times. This rearrangement joins TRBV13 to TRBJ1-4; D perhaps matches TRBD1 (6 bases). CDR1 PRHDT and CDR2 FYEKMQ come from the germline V gene (reference sequence). V was trimmed by 7 bases and J by 0 bases, leaving 9 bases between them. This CDR3 contains 14 residues. The CDR3 is CASNEGATNEKLFF. CDR3 DNA sequence: TGTGCCAGCAATGAGGGGGCAACTAATGAAAAACTGTTTTTT.

Ten or more counts support this clonotype. The J gene is TRBJ1-2, the V gene TRBV29-1; D possibly corresponds to TRBD1 (6 bases). V was clipped by 1 base and J by 13 bases, with 13 bases between them. This CDR3 region has 11 residues. The germline gives CDR1 SQVTM, CDR2 ANQGSEA. The DNA for the CDR3 is TGCAGCGTTGAAGTGGGGGGCCTTGTCACCTTC. Its protein is CSVEVGGLVTF.

This clonotype showed up many times. This chain uses TRBV19 with TRBJ2-4, with D hard to call. In germline, CDR1 is LNHDA, CDR2 SQIVND (reference sequence). The CDR3 consists of 11 residues. Trimming removed 7 bases from V and 8 bases from J, with 9 bases in between. CDR3 region: CASKGPHIQYF. DNA of the CDR3: TGTGCCAGTAAGGGCCCCCACATTCAGTACTTC.

This clonotype was counted ten times or more. This rearrangement joins TRBV18 to TRBJ1-2, with 9 bases lining up with TRBD1. With 3 bases clipped from V and 3 bases from J, the junction kept 5 bases outside the gene matches. From germline, CDR1 is KGHSH and CDR2 LQKENI. CDR3 length equals 15 residues. In nucleotides, the CDR3 is TGTGCCAGCTCACCGGAAGACAGGGGGGACTATGGCTACACCTTC. This codes for CASSPEDRGDYGYTF.

The chain joins TRBV28 to TRBJ1-2; perhaps TRBD1 as D (5 bases). Per germline, CDR1 MDHEN and CDR2 SYDVKM. This CDR3 is built from 13 residues. V was clipped by 8 bases and J by 4 bases, with 14 bases between them. The CDR3 DNA follows: TGTGCCAGCCAGATTCCAGGGAGCTATGGCTACACCTTC. Amino acid sequence: CASQIPGSYGYTF.

A note on this clonotype: A read error is possible here, since a much larger clone lies one base away. This CDR3 is CAGGDGEYEQFF. The CDR3 bases are TGTGCGGGCGGGGACGGGGAGTACGAGCAGTTCTTC. The chain joins TRBV7-9 to TRBJ2-1; D possibly corresponds to TRBD2 (6 bases). The CDR3 covers 12 residues. The germline V gene has CDR1 SEHNR and CDR2 FQNEAQ (reference sequence).

The chain carries TRBV5-6 and TRBJ1-6; possible D gene TRBD1, 5 bases. The CDR3 has 16 amino acids. Germline-derived CDR1 and CDR2 are SGHDT and YYEEEE. V gave up 2 bases and J gave up 8 bases, with 17 bases separating them. The DNA of the CDR3 is TGTGCCAGCAGCTTAAAGTGGGGGAGCGGTTATTCACCCCTCCACTTT. Translating gives CASSLKWGSGYSPLHF. Full variable domain (remainder filled in from reference TRBV5-6 and TRBJ1-6): DAGVTQSPTHLIKTRGQQVTLRCSPKSGHDTVSWYQQALGQGPQFIFQYYEEEERQRGNFPDRFSGHQFPNYSSELNVNALLLGDSALYLCASSLKWGSGYSPLHFGNGTRLTVT.

This clonotype was counted at least ten times. The J gene is TRBJ1-5, the V gene TRBV7-2, with D unresolved. Germline lookup yields CDR1 SGHTA and CDR2 FQGNSA. The V end was cut by 6 bases, the J end by 2 bases, with 20 bases between. The CDR3 has 17 amino acids. The CDR3 is CASSSLGVGVGNQPQHF. CDR3 coding DNA: TGTGCCAGCAGTTCACTCGGGGTCGGGGTCGGCAATCAGCCCCAGCATTTT.

In its sample, this clonotype was seen a few times. Written as DNA, the CDR3 is TGTGCCAGCGCCCAGGGTTCCTCCTACAATGAGCAGTTCTTC. This codes for CASAQGSSYNEQFF. This chain joins TRBV25-1 and TRBJ2-1; D may be TRBD1 (5 bases). The CDR3 extends over 14 amino acids. V gave up 8 bases and J gave up 0 bases, with 11 bases separating them. CDR1 is MGHDK, CDR2 SYGVNS, per germline.

In its sample, this clonotype was seen many times. A read error is possible here, since a much larger clone lies one base away. The chain employs TRBV27 and TRBJ2-1; 8 nucleotides line up with TRBD2. The CDR3 is made up of 17 amino acids. Germline CDR1 and CDR2: MNHEY and SMNVEV (reference sequence). As DNA, the CDR3 is TGTGCCAGCAGCCGTGGGGATCGCGGGGGGCCCTACAATGGGCAGTTCTTC. Its protein product is CASSRGDRGGPYNGQFF.

This clonotype was observed at least ten times. The rearrangement links TRBV18 to TRBJ1-2; TRBD1 is a possible D gene (6 bases). The V end was cut by 5 bases, the J end by 7 bases, with 17 bases between. This CDR3 region has 14 residues. The germline CDR1 and CDR2 sequences are KGHSH and LQKENI. CDR3 in DNA: TGTGCCAGCTCATTATCAACAGGGCTACTTGGCTACACCTTC. Translating gives CASSLSTGLLGYTF.

A few counts support this clonotype. Being one base from a much bigger clone, this may be a read error. The V call is TRBV2, the J call TRBJ1-1; the D gene is possibly TRBD1 (6 bases). The CDR3 runs 13 residues. Trimming shortened V by 8 bases and J by 1 base, and 11 bases separated the two germline ends. Germline V lookup: CDR1 SNHLY, CDR2 FYNNEI. The CDR3 loop is CASDYRANTEAFF. The CDR3 DNA reads as TGTGCCAGCGATTACAGGGCGAACACTGAAGCTTTCTTT.

The J gene is TRBJ1-6, the V gene TRBV2, with TRBD1 as a possible D gene (6 bases). The CDR3 is made up of 16 amino acids. V was cut by 2 bases and J by 8 bases, with 16 bases left in between. In germline, CDR1 is SNHLY, CDR2 FYNNEI. The CDR3 spells CASSESGQGLYSPLHF. In DNA, the CDR3 is TGTGCCAGCAGTGAATCGGGTCAGGGGTTGTATTCACCCCTCCACTTT. Based on the CDR3 plus reference TRBV2 and TRBJ1-6, the full variable domain is EPEVTQTPSHQVTQMGQEVILRCVPISNHLYFYWYRQILGQKVEFLVSFYNNEISEKSEIFDDQFSVERPDGSNFTLKIRSTKLEDSAMYFCASSESGQGLYSPLHFGNGTRLTVT.

This clonotype has at least ten counts. The chain carries TRBV29-1 and TRBJ2-7; weak D call: TRBD2 (7 bases). The CDR3 has 13 residues. Germline V gene data show CDR1 as SQVTM and CDR2 as ANQGSEA. Trimming took off 6 bases at V and 0 bases at J, with 12 bases between the two ends. The CDR3: CSVGGPDSYEQYF. CDR3 nucleotide sequence: TGCAGCGTGGGGGGGCCGGACTCCTACGAGCAGTACTTC.

The chain carries TRBV27 and TRBJ2-1, with a weak D call TRBD1 (6 bases). The germline gives CDR1 MNHEY, CDR2 SMNVEV (reference sequence). This CDR3 has 15 residues. Trimming left V 6 bases short and J 7 bases short, with 19 bases between. CDR3 sequence reads: CASSQTRGPLNEQFF. The CDR3 DNA reads TGTGCCAGCAGCCAGACCAGGGGCCCTCTAAATGAGCAGTTCTTC.

This clonotype was counted ten times or more. DNA of the CDR3: TGTGCCAGCAGTACTCCCGGGACTAGGCTGAACACCGGGGAGCTGTTTTTT. Residues: CASSTPGTRLNTGELFF. The chain has TRBV6-2 or TRBV6-3 and TRBJ2-2; 8 bases align to TRBD2. V shed 5 bases and J 1 base; nucleotides not matched to a gene: 9. Germline V CDR1 and CDR2: MNHEY, SVGEGT. This CDR3 has 17 residues.

V gene TRBV28 combines with J gene TRBJ1-2; D remains unclear. V lost 0 bases and J 4 bases, leaving 6 bases between the germline ends. Germline V CDR1 and CDR2: MDHEN, SYDVKM. The CDR3 has 13 amino acids. CDR3 nucleotide sequence: TGTGCCAGCAGTTTATGGAGGATCTATGGCTACACCTTC. This sequence encodes CASSLWRIYGYTF.

This clonotype was picked up many times. The chain combines TRBV5-8 with TRBJ2-5; no reliable D call. This CDR3 contains 17 residues. Germline-derived CDR1 and CDR2 are SGHTS and YDEGEE. Between the trimmed V and J ends, which lost 4 bases and 5 bases, there was a span of 24 bases. The CDR3: CASSPHSVGPQGETQYF. The CDR3 bases are TGTGCCAGCAGCCCACACTCCGTTGGACCTCAAGGGGAGACCCAGTACTTC.

As regards this clonotype: A clone one base away is much larger, so this may be a read error. The chain recombines TRBV27 with TRBJ2-3; D is unresolved. This CDR3 has 15 residues. Trimming pared 0 bases from V and 7 bases from J, leaving 14 bases between. Germline CDR1 is MNHEY and CDR2 is SMNVEV (reference sequence). This CDR3 is CASSLSPSIPYTQYF. In nucleotides, the CDR3 is TGTGCCAGCAGTTTATCGCCCTCTATCCCCTATACGCAGTATTTT.

This clonotype was counted a few times. DNA for the CDR3: TGCAGTGGGGGGGAGGGCCTTAACACTGAAGCTTTCTTT. Its translation is CSGGEGLNTEAFF. The chain has TRBV20-1 and TRBJ1-1; D perhaps matches TRBD1 (5 bases). The CDR3 is 13 amino acids. V lost 7 bases to trimming and J lost 2 bases, with 14 bases between them. CDR1 is DFQATT and CDR2 is SNEGSKA in the germline V gene (reference sequence).

This clonotype came up many times. V gene TRBV6-1 combines with J gene TRBJ2-2; no clear D gene. CDR1 is MNHNS, CDR2 SASEGT, per germline. The V gene lost 3 bases and the J gene lost 5 bases, with 7 bases spanning the gap. This CDR3 region has 13 residues. Here the CDR3 reads CASSDWGTGELFF. CDR3 nucleotides: TGTGCCAGCAGTGATTGGGGTACCGGGGAGCTGTTTTTT.